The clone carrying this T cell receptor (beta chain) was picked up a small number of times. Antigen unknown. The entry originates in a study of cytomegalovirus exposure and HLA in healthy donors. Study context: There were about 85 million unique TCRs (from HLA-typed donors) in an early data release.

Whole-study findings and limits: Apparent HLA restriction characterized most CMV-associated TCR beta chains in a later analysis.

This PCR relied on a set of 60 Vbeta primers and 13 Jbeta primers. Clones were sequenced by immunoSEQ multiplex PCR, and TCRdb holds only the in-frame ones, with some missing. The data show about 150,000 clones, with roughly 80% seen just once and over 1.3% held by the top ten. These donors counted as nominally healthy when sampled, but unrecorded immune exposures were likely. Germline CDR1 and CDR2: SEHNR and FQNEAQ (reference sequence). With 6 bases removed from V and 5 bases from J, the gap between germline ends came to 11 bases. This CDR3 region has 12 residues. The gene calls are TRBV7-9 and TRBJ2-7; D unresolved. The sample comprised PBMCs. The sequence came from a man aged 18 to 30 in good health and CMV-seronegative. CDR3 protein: CASSPLKNEQYF. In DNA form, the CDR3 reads TGTGCCAGCAGTCCACTGAAGAACGAGCAGTACTTC.